This T cell receptor beta chain appears in the sequencing data of a study of shared clonotypes between healthy human individuals. Trimming pared 5 bases from V and 7 bases from J, leaving 20 bases between. This CDR3 has 15 amino acids. Germline V gene lookup returns CDR1 MNHEY and CDR2 SVGAGI. The table came from immunoSEQ multiplex PCR; TCRdb's copy has only in-frame clones and leaves some out. The data hold more than 2,000,000 clones, with around 90% observed a single time. The sequence derives from a man aged 18 to 29 in good health. This chain links TRBV6-5 with TRBJ1-1; possibly TRBD1 for D (6 bases). The sequenced sample consisted of naive CD4+ T cells sorted from blood. The subset was: CD45RA+ positively selected. The CDR3 reads CASSRVPQGLGEAFF. Here the CDR3 DNA reads TGTGCCAGCAGTAGGGTACCACAGGGTTTGGGTGAAGCTTTCTTT.